The 5 T cell receptor beta chains below all came from one sample that was sequenced in a study of T cell repertoires in cytomegalovirus infection. TCRdb reprocessed the reads via MiXCR and lists one record per CDR3 protein. The profile shows under 95,000 distinct CDR3 sequences, about 4% of them singletons. Sequencing was performed on PBMCs. The origin of the receptors is a human donor in good health (CMV status not recorded). Some clones in this sample may be carry-over from other donors' samples.

This clonotype was recorded many times. CDR3 nucleotide sequence: TGTGCTAGTGGTTTGGGGACAGGGGGAAGATATGAGCAGTTCTTC. Translated: CASGLGTGGRYEQFF. V and J are TRBV12-5 and TRBJ2-1; 10 bases line up with TRBD1. This CDR3 region has 15 residues. The V and J ends lost 1 base and 8 bases, in that order; junction bases with no gene match: 5. Germline V gene lookup returns CDR1 LGHNT and CDR2 FRNRAP.

The genes are TRBV11-2 and TRBJ2-1, with D possibly TRBD2 on 7 matching bases. The CDR3 has 13 amino acids. Trimming pared 3 bases from V and 12 bases from J, leaving 15 bases between. Germline assignment: CDR1 SGHAT and CDR2 FQNNGV. CDR3 in amino acids: CASSLVGGGGQFF. CDR3 in DNA: TGTGCCAGCAGCTTGGTGGGCGGGGGCGGGCAGTTCTTC.

Many counts were recorded for this clonotype. This sequence joins TRBV20-1 and TRBJ2-7, with unresolved D. The CDR3 is made up of 13 amino acids. CDR1 and CDR2 from the germline V gene are DFQATT and SNEGSKA (reference sequence). V lost 2 bases and J 3 bases, leaving 11 bases between the germline ends. CDR3 in DNA: TGCAGTGCTAGACCTTTGGACGGCTACGAGCAGTACTTC. The encoded protein is CSARPLDGYEQYF.

In this sample, this clonotype turned up many times. The chain joins TRBV28 to TRBJ1-4; tentative D call: TRBD1 (5 bases). Germline assignment: CDR1 MDHEN and CDR2 SYDVKM. The CDR3 has 13 residues. Trimming removed 6 bases at V and 10 bases at J, with 15 bases between. The CDR3 DNA is TGTGCCAGCAGAACGGGGGGGGTGAGAAAACTGTTTTTT. This codes for CASRTGGVRKLFF.

This clonotype was seen repeatedly, ten times or more. V is TRBV7-8 and J is TRBJ1-2; TRBD1 might be the D (5 bases). CDR1 and CDR2 from the germline V gene are SGHVS and FQNEAQ. The CDR3 extends over 12 amino acids. The V end lost 6 bases, the J end lost 8 bases, and 13 bases lay between the germline ends. The CDR3: CASRKDMMGYTF. The CDR3 DNA reads as TGTGCCAGCAGGAAGGACATGATGGGCTACACCTTC.